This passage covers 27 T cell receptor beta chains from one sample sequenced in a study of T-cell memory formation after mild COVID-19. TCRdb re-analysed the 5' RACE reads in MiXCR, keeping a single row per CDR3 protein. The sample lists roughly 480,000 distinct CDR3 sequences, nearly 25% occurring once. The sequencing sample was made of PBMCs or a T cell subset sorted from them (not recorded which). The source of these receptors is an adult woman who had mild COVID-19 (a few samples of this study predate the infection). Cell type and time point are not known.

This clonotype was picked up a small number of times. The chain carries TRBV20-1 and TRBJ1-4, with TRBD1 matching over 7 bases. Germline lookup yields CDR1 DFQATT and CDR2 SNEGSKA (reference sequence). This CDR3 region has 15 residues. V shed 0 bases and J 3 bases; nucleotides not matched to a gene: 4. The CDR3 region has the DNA TGCAGTGCTAGAGATCGGGGGACAGCTAATGAAAAACTGTTTTTT. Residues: CSARDRGTANEKLFF.

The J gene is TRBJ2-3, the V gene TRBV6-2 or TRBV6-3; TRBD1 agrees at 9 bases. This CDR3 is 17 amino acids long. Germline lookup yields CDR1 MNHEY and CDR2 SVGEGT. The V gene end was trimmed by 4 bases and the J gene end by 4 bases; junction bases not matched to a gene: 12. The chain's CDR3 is CASSFTGTGIMADTQYF. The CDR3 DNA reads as TGTGCCAGCAGTTTCACCGGGACAGGGATAATGGCAGATACGCAGTATTTT.

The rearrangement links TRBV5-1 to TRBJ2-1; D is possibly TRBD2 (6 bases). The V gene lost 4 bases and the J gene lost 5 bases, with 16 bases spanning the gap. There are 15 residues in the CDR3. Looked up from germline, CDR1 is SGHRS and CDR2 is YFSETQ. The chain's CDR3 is CASSTRAGLHNEQFF. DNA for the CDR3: TGCGCCAGCAGCACACGTGCGGGGCTGCACAATGAGCAGTTCTTC.

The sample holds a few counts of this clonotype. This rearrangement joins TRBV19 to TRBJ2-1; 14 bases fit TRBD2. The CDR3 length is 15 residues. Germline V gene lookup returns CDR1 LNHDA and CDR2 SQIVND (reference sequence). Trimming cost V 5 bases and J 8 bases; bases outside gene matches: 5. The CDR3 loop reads CASSRTSGGPDEQFF. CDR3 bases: TGTGCCAGTAGTCGGACTAGCGGGGGGCCGGATGAGCAGTTCTTC. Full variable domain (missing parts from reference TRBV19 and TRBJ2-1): DGGITQSPKYLFRKEGQNVTLSCEQNLNHDAMYWYRQDPGQGLRLIYYSQIVNDFQKGDIAEGYSVSREKKESFPLTVTSAQKNPTAFYLCASSRTSGGPDEQFFGPGTRLTVL.

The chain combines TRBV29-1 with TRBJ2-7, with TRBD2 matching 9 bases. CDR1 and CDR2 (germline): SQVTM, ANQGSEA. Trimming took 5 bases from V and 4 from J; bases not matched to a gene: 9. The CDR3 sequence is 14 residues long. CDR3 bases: TGCAGCGTTAAAGTTAGCGGGAGCTCATACGAGCAGTACTTC. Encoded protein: CSVKVSGSSYEQYF.

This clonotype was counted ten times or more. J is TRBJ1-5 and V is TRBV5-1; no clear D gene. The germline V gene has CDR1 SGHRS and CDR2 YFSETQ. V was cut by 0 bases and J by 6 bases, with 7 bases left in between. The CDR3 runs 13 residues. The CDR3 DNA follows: TGCGCCAGCAGCTTGGGTCTGGGTCAGCCCCAGCATTTT. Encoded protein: CASSLGLGQPQHF.

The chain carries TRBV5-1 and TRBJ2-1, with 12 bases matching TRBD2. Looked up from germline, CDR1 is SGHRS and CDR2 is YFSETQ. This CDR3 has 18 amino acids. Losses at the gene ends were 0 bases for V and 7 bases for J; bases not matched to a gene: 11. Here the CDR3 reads CASSLDPLTSGRRNEQFF. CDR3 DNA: TGCGCCAGCAGCTTGGATCCTCTTACTAGCGGGAGGCGGAATGAGCAGTTCTTC.

In nucleotides, the CDR3 is TGTGCCAGCTCACCAATTTCCGGGACAGGGGGGAGAGAGCAGTACTTC. It is translated as CASSPISGTGGREQYF. The chain links TRBV18 to TRBJ2-7; 11 bases map to TRBD1. This CDR3 spans 16 amino acids. Germline assignment: CDR1 KGHSH and CDR2 LQKENI. V trimming: 2 bases; J trimming: 7 bases; junction bases outside the gene matches: 10.

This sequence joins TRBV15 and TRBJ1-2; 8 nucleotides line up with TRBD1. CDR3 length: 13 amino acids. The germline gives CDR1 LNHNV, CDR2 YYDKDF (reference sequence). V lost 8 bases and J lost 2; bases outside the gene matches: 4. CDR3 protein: CATGRDRNYGYTF. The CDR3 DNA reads TGTGCCACCGGCCGGGACAGGAACTATGGCTACACCTTC. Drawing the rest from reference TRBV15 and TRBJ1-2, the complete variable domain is DAMVIQNPRYQVTQFGKPVTLSCSQTLNHNVMYWYQQKSSQAPKLLFHYYDKDFNNEADTPDNFQSRRPNTSFCFLDIRSPGLGDTAMYLCATGRDRNYGYTFGSGTRLTVV.

The chain's CDR3 is CATSRDTVVSYEQYF. The CDR3 DNA sequence: TGTGCCACCAGCAGAGATACAGTTGTGTCCTACGAGCAGTACTTC. The chain combines TRBV15 with TRBJ2-7, with no clear D. From germline, CDR1 is LNHNV and CDR2 YYDKDF (reference sequence). The V gene lost 0 bases and the J gene lost 1 base, with 10 bases spanning the gap. This CDR3 has 15 residues. Full variable domain (outside the CDR3, taken from reference TRBV15 and TRBJ2-7): DAMVIQNPRYQVTQFGKPVTLSCSQTLNHNVMYWYQQKSSQAPKLLFHYYDKDFNNEADTPDNFQSRRPNTSFCFLDIRSPGLGDTAMYLCATSRDTVVSYEQYFGPGTRLTVT.

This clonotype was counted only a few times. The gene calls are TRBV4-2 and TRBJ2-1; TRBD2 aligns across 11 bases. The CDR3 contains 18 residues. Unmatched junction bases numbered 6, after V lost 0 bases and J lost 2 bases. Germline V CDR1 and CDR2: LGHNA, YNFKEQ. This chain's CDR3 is CASSQEASGRMPYNEQFF. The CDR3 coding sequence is TGTGCCAGCAGCCAAGAGGCTAGCGGGAGGATGCCCTACAATGAGCAGTTCTTC.

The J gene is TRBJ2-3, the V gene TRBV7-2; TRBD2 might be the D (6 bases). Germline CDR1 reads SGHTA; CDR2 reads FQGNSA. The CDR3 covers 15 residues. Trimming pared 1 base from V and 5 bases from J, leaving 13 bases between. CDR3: CASSLDPGVRDTQYF. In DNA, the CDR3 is TGTGCCAGCAGCTTAGACCCGGGAGTGAGAGATACGCAGTATTTT.

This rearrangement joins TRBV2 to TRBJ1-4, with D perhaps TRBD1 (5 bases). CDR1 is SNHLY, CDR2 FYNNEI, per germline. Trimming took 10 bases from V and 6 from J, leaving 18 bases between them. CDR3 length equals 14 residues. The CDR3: CATRAFPGDEKLFF. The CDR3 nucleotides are TGTGCCACCAGGGCTTTCCCCGGGGATGAAAAACTGTTTTTT.

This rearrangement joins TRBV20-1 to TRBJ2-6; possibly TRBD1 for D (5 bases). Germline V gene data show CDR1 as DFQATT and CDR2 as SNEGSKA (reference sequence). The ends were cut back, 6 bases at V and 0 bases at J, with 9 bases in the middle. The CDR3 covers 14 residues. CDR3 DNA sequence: TGCAGTGCGAAAACAGGCTCTGGGGCCAACGTCCTGACTTTC. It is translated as CSAKTGSGANVLTF.

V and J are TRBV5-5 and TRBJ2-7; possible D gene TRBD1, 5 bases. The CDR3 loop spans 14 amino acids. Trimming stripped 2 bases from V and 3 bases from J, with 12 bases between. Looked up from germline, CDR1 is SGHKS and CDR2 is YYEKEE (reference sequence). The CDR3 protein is CASSFRQRSYEQYF. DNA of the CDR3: TGTGCCAGCAGCTTTAGACAGAGAAGCTACGAGCAGTACTTC.

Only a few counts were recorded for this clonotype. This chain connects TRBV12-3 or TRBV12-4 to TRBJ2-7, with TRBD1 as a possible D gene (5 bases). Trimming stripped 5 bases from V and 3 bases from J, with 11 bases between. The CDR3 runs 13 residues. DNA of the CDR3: TGTGCCAGCAGTGCAGGAGACAGCTACGAGCAGTACTTC. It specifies CASSAGDSYEQYF.

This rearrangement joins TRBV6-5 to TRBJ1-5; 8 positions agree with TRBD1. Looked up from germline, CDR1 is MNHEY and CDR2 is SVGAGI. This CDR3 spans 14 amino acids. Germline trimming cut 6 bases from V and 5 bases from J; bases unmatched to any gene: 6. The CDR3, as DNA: TGTGCCAGCAGCCCGGACAGGGAGGATCAGCCCCAGCATTTT. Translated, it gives CASSPDREDQPQHF.

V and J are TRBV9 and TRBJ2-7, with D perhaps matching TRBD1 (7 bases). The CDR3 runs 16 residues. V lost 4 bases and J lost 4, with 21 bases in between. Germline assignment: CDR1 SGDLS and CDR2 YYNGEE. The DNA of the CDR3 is TGTGCCAGCAGCCCGAGGGGGGTGGGACAGATGTACGAGCAGTACTTC. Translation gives CASSPRGVGQMYEQYF.

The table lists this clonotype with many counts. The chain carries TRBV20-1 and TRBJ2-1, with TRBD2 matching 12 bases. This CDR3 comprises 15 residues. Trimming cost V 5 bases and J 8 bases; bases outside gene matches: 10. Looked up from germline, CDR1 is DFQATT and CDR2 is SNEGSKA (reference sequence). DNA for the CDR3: TGCAGTGCTCGTCTAGCGGGAGGGGCACTGGATGAGCAGTTCTTC. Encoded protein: CSARLAGGALDEQFF.

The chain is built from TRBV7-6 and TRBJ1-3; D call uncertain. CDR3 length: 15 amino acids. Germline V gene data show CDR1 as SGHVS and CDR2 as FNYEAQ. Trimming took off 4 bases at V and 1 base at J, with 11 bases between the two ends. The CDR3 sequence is CASSSPQQSGNTIYF. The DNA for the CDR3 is TGTGCCAGCAGCTCCCCGCAGCAATCTGGAAACACCATATATTTT.

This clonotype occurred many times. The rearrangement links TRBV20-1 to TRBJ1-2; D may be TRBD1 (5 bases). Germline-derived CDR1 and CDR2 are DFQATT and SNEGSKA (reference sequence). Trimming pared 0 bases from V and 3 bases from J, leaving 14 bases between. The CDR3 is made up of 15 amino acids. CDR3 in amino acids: CSARDGGRLHYGYTF. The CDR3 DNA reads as TGCAGTGCTAGAGATGGGGGGAGACTTCACTATGGCTACACCTTC.

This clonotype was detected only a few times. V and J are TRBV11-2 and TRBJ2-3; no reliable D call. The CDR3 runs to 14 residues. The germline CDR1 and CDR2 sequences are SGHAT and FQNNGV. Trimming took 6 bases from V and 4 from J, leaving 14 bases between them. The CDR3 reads CASRELTSPDTQYF. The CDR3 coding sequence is TGTGCCAGCAGAGAGCTAACGAGCCCAGATACGCAGTATTTT.

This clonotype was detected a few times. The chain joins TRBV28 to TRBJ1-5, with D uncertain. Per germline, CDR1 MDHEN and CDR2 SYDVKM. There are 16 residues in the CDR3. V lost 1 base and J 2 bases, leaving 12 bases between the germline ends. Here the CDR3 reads CASSLFRGTGNQPQHF. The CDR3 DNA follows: TGTGCCAGCAGTTTATTCCGGGGAACGGGCAATCAGCCCCAGCATTTT.

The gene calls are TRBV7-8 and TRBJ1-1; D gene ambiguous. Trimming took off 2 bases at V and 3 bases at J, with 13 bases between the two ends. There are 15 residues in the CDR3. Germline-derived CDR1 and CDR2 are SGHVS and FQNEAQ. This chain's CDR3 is CASSLRATRDTEAFF. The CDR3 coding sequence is TGTGCCAGCAGCTTACGGGCCACGAGGGACACTGAAGCTTTCTTT.

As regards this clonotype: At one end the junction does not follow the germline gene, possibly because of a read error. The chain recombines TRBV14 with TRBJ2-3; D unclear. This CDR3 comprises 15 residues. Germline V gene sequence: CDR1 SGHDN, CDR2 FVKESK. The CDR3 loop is CASSQGEGVRNTQYF. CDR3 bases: TGTGCCAGCAGTCAAGGTGAAGGAGTCCGGAATACGCAGTATTTT.

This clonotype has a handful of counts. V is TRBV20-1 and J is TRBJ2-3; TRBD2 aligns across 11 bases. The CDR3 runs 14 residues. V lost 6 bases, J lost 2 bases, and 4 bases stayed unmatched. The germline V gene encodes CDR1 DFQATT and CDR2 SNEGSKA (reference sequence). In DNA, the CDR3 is TGCAGTGCGACTAGCGGGGACTACACAGATACGCAGTATTTT. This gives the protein CSATSGDYTDTQYF.

CDR3 protein: CATSDSAAGSKVRETQYF. The CDR3 nucleotides read TGTGCCACCAGTGACTCCGCGGCGGGTTCAAAGGTTCGGGAGACCCAGTACTTC. The V call is TRBV24-1, the J call TRBJ2-5; D possibly corresponds to TRBD2 (5 bases). The CDR3 spans 18 residues. Germline CDR1 reads KGHDR; CDR2 reads SFDVKD. Trimming removed 4 bases from V and 5 bases from J, with 25 bases in between.